This T cell receptor (beta chain) was captured by sequencing in a study of cytomegalovirus exposure and HLA in healthy donors. On the study more broadly: Clustering assigned 81% of the approximately 400 genotyped donors to the Caucasian-associated ancestry cluster. Study observations and caveats: There were some V segments, including TRBV6-2 and TRBV6-3, excluded as indistinguishable. Evidence from a later analysis indicated that most CMV-associated TCR beta chains looked HLA-restricted.

CDR1 SNHLY and CDR2 FYNNEI come from the germline V gene. Trimming shortened V by 1 base and J by 0 bases, and 7 bases separated the two germline ends. The CDR3 covers 14 residues. A note on this clone: Antigen unknown.

Use of 60 Vbeta and 13 Jbeta primers characterized the PCR. Measured with immunoSEQ multiplex PCR; TCRdb has only the in-frame clones, and not every one. The profile shows about 97,000 clones, around four fifths of them singletons. The donors were healthy bone marrow donors. The TCR was taken from a man aged 40-55 years in good health and CMV-seronegative. This chain joins TRBV2 and TRBJ2-7; perhaps TRBD1 as D (5 bases). Sequenced input: PBMCs. The CDR3, as DNA: TGTGCCAGCAGTGAAGGACAGAGCTCCTACGAGCAGTACTTC. Residues: CASSEGQSSYEQYF.